This entry lists 15 T cell receptor beta chains sequenced from one sample in a study of technical replicates of blood from several donors. Clones were sequenced by immunoSEQ multiplex PCR, and TCRdb holds only the in-frame ones, with some missing. The sample has about 76,000 clones, roughly 90% seen once; the top ten hold just under 0.25%. Sequenced input: T cells isolated from PBMCs. The receptors stem from a human donor in good health.

Comments on this clone: An end of the junction does not agree with germline; a read error may underlie this. The chain links TRBV2 to TRBJ1-4, with 7 bases matching TRBD1. The length of the CDR3 is 9 residues. CDR1 is SNHLY, CDR2 FYNNEI, per germline. CDR3 protein: CASGTAPNF. CDR3 coding DNA: TGTGCCAGCGGGACAGCCCCAAATTTT.

The V call is TRBV29-1, the J call TRBJ1-1; a weak D match, TRBD1 (6 bases). Germline loops: CDR1 SQVTM, CDR2 ANQGSEA. V was pared by 7 bases and J by 5 bases, with 20 bases between. This CDR3 has 14 amino acids. CDR3 protein: CSAQMETDRTEAFF. The CDR3 DNA is TGCAGCGCCCAAATGGAGACGGACAGAACTGAAGCTTTCTTT.

The chain is built from TRBV7-9 and TRBJ1-1, with 9 bases fitting TRBD1. The CDR3 runs 14 residues. Germline CDR1 is SEHNR and CDR2 is FQNEAQ (reference sequence). V shed 7 bases, J shed 2 bases, and the junction held 5 bases outside the gene matches. CDR3 in DNA: TGTGCCAGCACCTTGGGACAGGGTAACACTGAAGCTTTCTTT. Encoded protein: CASTLGQGNTEAFF.

This chain connects TRBV6-6 to TRBJ1-6, with D hard to call. The CDR3 sequence is 16 residues long. In germline, CDR1 is MNHNY, CDR2 SVGAGI (reference sequence). With 0 bases removed from V and 8 bases from J, the gap between germline ends came to 14 bases. DNA of the CDR3: TGTGCCAGCAGTTACTCGACGGGGATGGAGGATTCACCCCTCCACTTT. Its translation: CASSYSTGMEDSPLHF.

The chain uses TRBV11-2 and TRBJ1-5; 9 nucleotides align to TRBD1. This CDR3 spans 15 amino acids. J was trimmed by 4 bases and V by 5 bases; bases with no gene match: 6. CDR1 and CDR2 from the germline V gene are SGHAT and FQNNGV. The CDR3 DNA is TGTGCCAGCAGCCACGGGGGACAGGGAAATCAGCCCCAGCATTTT. Its protein is CASSHGGQGNQPQHF.

The V call is TRBV5-4, the J call TRBJ2-1; D gene uncertain. V lost 0 bases to trimming and J lost 2 bases, with 9 bases between them. Germline lookup yields CDR1 SGHNT and CDR2 YYREEE (reference sequence). This CDR3 has 15 residues. The CDR3 nucleotides are TGTGCCAGCAGCTTGGACAGCCAAGCCTACAATGAGCAGTTCTTC. The encoded protein is CASSLDSQAYNEQFF.

The V call is TRBV19, the J call TRBJ2-7, with 9 bases matching TRBD2. The CDR3 spans 15 residues. J gave up 2 bases and V 7 bases, and 9 bases lay outside the gene matches. Germline-derived CDR1 and CDR2 are LNHDA and SQIVND (reference sequence). This chain's CDR3 is CASTPRASGAYEQYF. CDR3 DNA sequence: TGTGCCAGTACCCCTCGTGCTAGCGGGGCCTACGAGCAGTACTTC.

The chain uses TRBV7-8 and TRBJ2-2; no reliable D call. V was cut by 6 bases and J by 6 bases, with 11 bases left in between. The CDR3 runs to 13 residues. Germline loops: CDR1 SGHVS, CDR2 FQNEAQ. The CDR3 sequence: CASRPVVAGELFF. CDR3 DNA: TGTGCCAGCAGGCCAGTCGTCGCCGGGGAGCTGTTTTTT.

The chain links TRBV5-1 to TRBJ2-7; D possibly corresponds to TRBD1 (6 bases). The CDR3 is 14 residues long. V lost 0 bases to trimming and J lost 0 bases, with 7 bases between them. Germline assignment: CDR1 SGHRS and CDR2 YFSETQ. The CDR3, as DNA: TGCGCCAGCAGCTTGGGGGACACCTCCTACGAGCAGTACTTC. Its protein is CASSLGDTSYEQYF. The whole variable domain, remainder taken from reference TRBV5-1 and TRBJ2-7, is KAGVTQTPRYLIKTRGQQVTLSCSPISGHRSVSWYQQTPGQGLQFLFEYFSETQRNKGNFPGRFSGRQFSNSRSEMNVSTLELGDSALYLCASSLGDTSYEQYFGPGTRLTVT.

The chain has TRBV6-5 and TRBJ2-3; D not resolved. CDR1 and CDR2 (germline): MNHEY, SVGAGI. The CDR3 extends over 13 amino acids. Between the trimmed V and J ends, which lost 5 bases and 5 bases, there was a span of 11 bases. CDR3 in amino acids: CASSANLLDTQYF. The DNA of the CDR3 is TGTGCCAGCAGTGCAAACTTACTAGATACGCAGTATTTT.

The chain recombines TRBV7-8 with TRBJ1-1; possible D gene TRBD1, 6 bases. CDR1 is SGHVS and CDR2 is FQNEAQ in the germline V gene. Deletions cut 5 bases from V and 8 bases from J, with 12 bases between. The length of the CDR3 is 12 residues. In nucleotides, the CDR3 is TGTGCCAGCAGCCCTCCCGGGACAGAAGCTTTCTTT. The encoded protein is CASSPPGTEAFF.

Here the CDR3 reads CASSIGQGVNSPLHF. CDR3 DNA sequence: TGTGCCAGTAGTATAGGACAGGGTGTGAATTCACCCCTCCACTTT. The chain joins TRBV19 to TRBJ1-6; 7 positions match TRBD1. The V segment lost 1 base and the J segment 7 bases; nucleotides outside the gene matches: 4. The germline V gene encodes CDR1 LNHDA and CDR2 SQIVND (reference sequence). The CDR3 loop spans 15 amino acids. The full variable domain, with the rest looked up from reference TRBV19 and TRBJ1-6, is DGGITQSPKYLFRKEGQNVTLSCEQNLNHDAMYWYRQDPGQGLRLIYYSQIVNDFQKGDIAEGYSVSREKKESFPLTVTSAQKNPTAFYLCASSIGQGVNSPLHFGNGTRLTVT.

The CDR3 DNA reads as TGTGCCAGCAGCTCGTCTAGCAATCAGCCCCAGCATTTT. It specifies CASSSSSNQPQHF. The rearrangement joins TRBV11-3 to TRBJ1-5; D is uncertain. V lost 4 bases, J lost 0 bases, and 4 bases lay in between. The germline V gene encodes CDR1 SGHNT and CDR2 YENEEA. The CDR3 is 13 residues long.

This rearrangement joins TRBV6-5 to TRBJ2-1; D perhaps matches TRBD2 (6 bases). Germline CDR1 is MNHEY and CDR2 is SVGAGI. The CDR3 length is 14 residues. With 2 bases removed from V and 2 bases from J, the gap between germline ends came to 7 bases. In DNA, the CDR3 is TGTGCCAGCAGTTACGGCGGGGCCTACAATGAGCAGTTCTTC. The encoded protein is CASSYGGAYNEQFF.

This clone has more than one count but fewer than ten. The chain couples TRBV5-1 to TRBJ1-2; D gene uncertain. CDR3 length: 13 residues. The V gene's germline CDR1 is SGHRS and CDR2 YFSETQ. Deletions cut 5 bases from V and 6 bases from J, with 14 bases between. In DNA, the CDR3 is TGCGCCAGCAGAACAGAACCCTCTAATGGCTACACCTTC. This translates into CASRTEPSNGYTF.